Each of the 5 T cell receptor beta chains below was sequenced from the same sample in a study of T-cell reconstitution after alpha-beta-depleted transplantation in children. Preparation of the TCRbeta library used unique molecular identifiers. TCRdb redid the calling of the PCR reads with MiXCR, one entry per CDR3 protein. The repertoire holds about 980,000 distinct CDR3 sequences, with about 26% as singletons. This specimen consisted of PBMCs, mostly from graft donor cells, obtained 360 days after TCRalphabeta/CD19-depleted stem cell transplant. Receptors originate from a boy less than two years old who had a stem cell transplant for SCID, so the T cells may come from the graft donor.

The chain has TRBV7-8 and TRBJ1-5, with D perhaps matching TRBD1 (6 bases). The CDR3 consists of 18 residues. Trimming removed 5 bases from V and 2 bases from J, with 22 bases in between. Per the germline V gene, CDR1 is SGHVS and CDR2 is FQNEAQ. The CDR3 loop is CASSRIGQRAEGNQPQHF. For the CDR3, the DNA is TGTGCCAGCAGCCGTATCGGACAGCGAGCTGAGGGCAATCAGCCCCAGCATTTT.

This clonotype appeared a few times. The chain carries TRBV11-2 and TRBJ2-1, with D maybe TRBD1 (6 bases). The CDR3 loop spans 14 amino acids. The ends were cut back, 4 bases at V and 7 bases at J, with 14 bases in the middle. From germline, CDR1 is SGHAT and CDR2 FQNNGV. In DNA form, the CDR3 reads TGTGCCAGCAGCTCCTTCTTGGGGGCTAATGAGCAGTTCTTC. Translated: CASSSFLGANEQFF.

The chain has TRBV7-9 and TRBJ2-3, with a tentative D call TRBD1 (6 bases). Germline values: CDR1 SEHNR, CDR2 FQNEAQ (reference sequence). Trimming shortened V by 5 bases and J by 5 bases, and 17 bases separated the two germline ends. The CDR3 totals 15 residues. The CDR3 loop reads CASSRDRQAGDTQYF. CDR3 nucleotide sequence: TGTGCCAGCAGCAGAGACCGACAGGCGGGAGATACGCAGTATTTT. Using reference TRBV7-9 and TRBJ2-3 for the parts outside the CDR3, the full variable domain is DTGVSQNPRHKITKRGQNVTFRCDPISEHNRLYWYRQTLGQGPEFLTYFQNEAQLEKSRLLSDRFSAERPKGSFSTLEIQRTEQGDSAMYLCASSRDRQAGDTQYFGPGTRLTVL.

The rearrangement uses TRBV7-3 and TRBJ2-3, with D possibly TRBD2 on 6 matching bases. Germline CDR1 SGHTA, CDR2 FQGTGA. V shed 5 bases and J shed 1 base, with 16 bases lying between them. The CDR3 has 16 residues. The CDR3 nucleotides are TGTGCCAGCAGCCCCTACGCGGGGCGCGGCACAGATACGCAGTATTTT. Protein product: CASSPYAGRGTDTQYF.

This clonotype has just a few counts. The J gene is TRBJ1-2, the V gene TRBV24-1, with unresolved D. CDR3 length: 14 residues. The V and J ends lost 3 bases and 8 bases respectively, with 15 bases between them. CDR1 and CDR2 (germline): KGHDR, SFDVKD. The CDR3 DNA reads TGTGCCACCAGTGATCACCCCGTACCTGGGGGCTACACCTTC. Translating gives CATSDHPVPGGYTF.